This T cell receptor beta chain was found in a study of blood T cell repertoires in COVID-19. Authors' data handling: Reference gene primer amplification in the assay estimated nucleated cell counts. Sequencing used immunoSEQ multiplex PCR; TCRdb keeps in-frame clones, though not all of them. Clone size and V and J calls were adopted from that table, with D and trimming inferred from the DNA. The sample holds nearly 110,000 clones; about nine tenths are singletons and the top ten take about 6.8%. Unmatched junction bases numbered 13, after V lost 5 bases and J lost 6 bases. This CDR3 is built from 19 residues. CDR1 KGHSH and CDR2 LQKENI come from the germline V gene.

The source of this sequence is a man aged 45 to 65 with active or convalescent COVID-19. Input material: peripheral blood. This chain connects TRBV18 to TRBJ2-1; 16 nucleotides line up with TRBD2. For the CDR3, the DNA is TGTGCCAGCTCATCCACGGGACTAGCGGGAGGGCGGAGTATCAATGAGCAGTTCTTC. Protein sequence: CASSSTGLAGGRSINEQFF.